This T cell receptor beta chain was sequenced during a study of T cell responses to AZD1222 COVID-19 vaccine. The data were produced by immunoSEQ multiplex PCR, yet TCRdb's version contains in-frame clones alone and is incomplete. The profile covers some 200,000 clones, with just over 90% appearing a single time and 3.4% taken by the ten largest. The CDR3 covers 12 residues. Trimming took off 8 bases at V and 0 bases at J, with 5 bases between the two ends. Germline V lookup: CDR1 LNHDA, CDR2 SQIVND (reference sequence). A remark on this clone: Its antigen is unknown.

Whole-study findings and limits: The repertoires were collected only after the peak T cell response. CD4 TCRs covered the whole spike, strongest at regions 160-218 and 743-854. Clonal diversity may have been underestimated in mostly white British donors.

Sequenced material: peripheral blood, taken 28 days after the second AZD1222 dose. J is TRBJ1-3 and V is TRBV19, with D uncertain. This TCR was recovered from an adult who received the AZD1222 COVID-19 vaccine. The CDR3 is CASGYSGNTIYF. The CDR3 DNA follows: TGTGCCAGTGGATACTCTGGAAACACCATATATTTT.